This T cell receptor beta chain was found in a study of response to subunit inactivated influenza vaccine. Study-level points and caveats: Only a handful of new T cells, the authors suggested, are recruited with each seasonal influenza vaccination.

The CDR3 has 14 residues. The V gene lost 6 bases and the J gene lost 4 bases, with 15 bases spanning the gap. Germline V CDR1 and CDR2: SGHTA, FQGNSA. TCRdb reanalysed the RT-PCR reads using MiXCR and keeps one entry per CDR3 protein. The sample consists of around 760,000 distinct CDR3 sequences, about 15% of them appearing once. Details on this clonotype: Its antigen remains unidentified.

This TCR was sampled from a middle-aged man who received an inactivated influenza vaccine. This sample comprised PBMCs from blood, obtained 14 to 15 days before vaccination. The chain couples TRBV7-2 to TRBJ2-5; D possibly matches TRBD1 or TRBD2 (5 bases each). The CDR3 coding sequence is TGTGCCAGCAGGGTTAGGGGTGGGGGAGAGACCCAGTACTTC. This sequence encodes CASRVRGGGETQYF.